The subject of this entry is one T cell receptor (beta chain). Its antigen is undetermined. This entry comes from a study of cytomegalovirus exposure and HLA in healthy donors. Points from the study as a whole: According to the study, 160 or so TCR beta chains were cytomegalovirus-associated.

Method: immunoSEQ multiplex PCR; TCRdb's copy keeps in-frame clones and lacks some. The sample includes about 73,000 clones, approximately 95% seen only once; the top ten take less than 3.5%. Germline V lookup: CDR1 SGHTA, CDR2 FQGTGA. This CDR3 is built from 14 residues. Trimming left V 2 bases short and J 1 base short, with 8 bases between. Sample: PBMCs. This TCR derives from a man aged 18 to 29 in good health and CMV-seronegative. The gene calls are TRBV7-3 and TRBJ1-1; D remains unclear. The CDR3 is CASSLQAGNTEAFF. The CDR3 region has the DNA TGTGCCAGCAGCTTACAGGCTGGGAACACTGAAGCTTTCTTT.